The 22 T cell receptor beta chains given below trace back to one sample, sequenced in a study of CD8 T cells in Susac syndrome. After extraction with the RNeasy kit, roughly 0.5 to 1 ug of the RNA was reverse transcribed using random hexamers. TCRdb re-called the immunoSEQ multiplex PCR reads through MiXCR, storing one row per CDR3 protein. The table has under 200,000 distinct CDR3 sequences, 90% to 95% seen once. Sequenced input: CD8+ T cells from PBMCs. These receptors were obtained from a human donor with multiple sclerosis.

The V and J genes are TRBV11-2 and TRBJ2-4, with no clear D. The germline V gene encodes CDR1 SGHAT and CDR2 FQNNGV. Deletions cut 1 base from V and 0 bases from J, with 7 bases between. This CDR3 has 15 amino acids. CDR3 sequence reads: CASSLAPGAKNIQYF. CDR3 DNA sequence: TGTGCCAGCAGCTTAGCGCCGGGAGCCAAAAACATTCAGTACTTC.

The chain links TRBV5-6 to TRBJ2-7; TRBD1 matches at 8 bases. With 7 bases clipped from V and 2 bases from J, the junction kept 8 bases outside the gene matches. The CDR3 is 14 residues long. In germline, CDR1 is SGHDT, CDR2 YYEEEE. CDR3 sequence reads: CASGARDRTYEQYF. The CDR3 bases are TGTGCCAGCGGCGCCCGGGACAGGACCTACGAGCAGTACTTC.

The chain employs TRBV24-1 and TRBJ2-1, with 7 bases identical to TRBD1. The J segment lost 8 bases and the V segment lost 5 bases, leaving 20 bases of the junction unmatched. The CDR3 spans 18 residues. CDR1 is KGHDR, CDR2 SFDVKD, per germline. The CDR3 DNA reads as TGTGCCACCAGTGGTCCACGACAGGGTGGAGCGGCGCGCGATGAGCAGTTCTTC. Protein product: CATSGPRQGGAARDEQFF.

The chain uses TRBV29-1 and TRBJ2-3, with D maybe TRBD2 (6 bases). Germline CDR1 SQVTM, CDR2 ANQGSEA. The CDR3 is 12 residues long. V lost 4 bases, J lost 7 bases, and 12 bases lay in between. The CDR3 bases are TGCAGCGTTGCGGAGGGCCTGAATACGCAGTATTTT. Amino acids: CSVAEGLNTQYF.

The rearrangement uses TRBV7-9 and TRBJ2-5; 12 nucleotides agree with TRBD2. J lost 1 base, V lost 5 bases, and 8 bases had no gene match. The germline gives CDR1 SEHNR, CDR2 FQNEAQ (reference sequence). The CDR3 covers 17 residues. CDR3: CASSGPPSGRAQETQYF. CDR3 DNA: TGTGCCAGCAGCGGCCCCCCTAGCGGGAGGGCCCAAGAGACCCAGTACTTC. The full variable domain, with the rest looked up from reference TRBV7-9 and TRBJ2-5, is DTGVSQNPRHKITKRGQNVTFRCDPISEHNRLYWYRQTLGQGPEFLTYFQNEAQLEKSRLLSDRFSAERPKGSFSTLEIQRTEQGDSAMYLCASSGPPSGRAQETQYFGPGTRLLVL.

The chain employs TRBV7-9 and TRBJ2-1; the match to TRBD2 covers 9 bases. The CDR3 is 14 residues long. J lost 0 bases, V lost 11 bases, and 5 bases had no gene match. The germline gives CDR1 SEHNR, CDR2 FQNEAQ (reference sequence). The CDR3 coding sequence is TGTGCCTCCCGGCGGGGGGGCTCCTACAATGAGCAGTTCTTC. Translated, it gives CASRRGGSYNEQFF.

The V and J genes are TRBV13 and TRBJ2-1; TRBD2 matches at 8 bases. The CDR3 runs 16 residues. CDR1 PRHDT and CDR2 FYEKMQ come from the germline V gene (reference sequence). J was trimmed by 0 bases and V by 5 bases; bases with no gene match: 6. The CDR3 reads CASSTLAETSYNEQFF. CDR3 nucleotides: TGTGCCAGCAGCACACTAGCGGAGACCTCCTACAATGAGCAGTTCTTC.

The CDR3 coding sequence is TGCAGTGCTAGAGATCTAGCCTCCTACGAGCAGTACTTC. Translation gives CSARDLASYEQYF. The chain is built from TRBV20-1 and TRBJ2-7; a weak D match, TRBD2 (5 bases). The V gene's germline CDR1 is DFQATT and CDR2 SNEGSKA (reference sequence). The CDR3 contains 13 residues. The V and J ends lost 0 bases and 0 bases respectively, with 6 bases between them.

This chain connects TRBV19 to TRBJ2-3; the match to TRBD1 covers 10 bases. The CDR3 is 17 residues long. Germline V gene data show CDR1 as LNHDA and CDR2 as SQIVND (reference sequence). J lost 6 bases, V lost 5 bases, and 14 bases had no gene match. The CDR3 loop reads CASSYGGSTGGMDTQYF. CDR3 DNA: TGTGCCAGTAGTTACGGGGGATCGACAGGGGGCATGGATACGCAGTATTTT. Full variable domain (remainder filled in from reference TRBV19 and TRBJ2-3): DGGITQSPKYLFRKEGQNVTLSCEQNLNHDAMYWYRQDPGQGLRLIYYSQIVNDFQKGDIAEGYSVSREKKESFPLTVTSAQKNPTAFYLCASSYGGSTGGMDTQYFGPGTRLTVL.

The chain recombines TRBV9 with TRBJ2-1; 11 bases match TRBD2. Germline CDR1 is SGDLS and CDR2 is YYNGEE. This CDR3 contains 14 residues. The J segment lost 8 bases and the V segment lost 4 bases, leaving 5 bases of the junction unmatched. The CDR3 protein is CASSIAGGQYEQFF. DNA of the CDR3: TGTGCCAGCAGCATAGCGGGGGGGCAGTATGAGCAGTTCTTC. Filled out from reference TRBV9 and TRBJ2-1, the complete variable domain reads DSGVTQTPKHLITATGQRVTLRCSPRSGDLSVYWYQQSLDQGLQFLIQYYNGEERAKGNILERFSAQQFPDLHSELNLSSLELGDSALYFCASSIAGGQYEQFFGPGTRLTVL.

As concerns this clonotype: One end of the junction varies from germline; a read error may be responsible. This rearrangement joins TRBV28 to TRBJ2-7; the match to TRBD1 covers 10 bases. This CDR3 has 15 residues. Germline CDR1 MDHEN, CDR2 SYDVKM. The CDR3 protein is CVSSLWGDRGYEQYF. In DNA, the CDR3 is TGTGTCAGCAGTTTATGGGGGGACAGGGGCTACGAGCAGTACTTC.

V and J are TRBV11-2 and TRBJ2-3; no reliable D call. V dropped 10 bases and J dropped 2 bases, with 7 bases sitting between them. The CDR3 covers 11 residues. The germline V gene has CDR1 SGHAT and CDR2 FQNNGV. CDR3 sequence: CATRYTDTQYF. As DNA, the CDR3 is TGTGCCACCCGTTACACAGATACGCAGTATTTT.

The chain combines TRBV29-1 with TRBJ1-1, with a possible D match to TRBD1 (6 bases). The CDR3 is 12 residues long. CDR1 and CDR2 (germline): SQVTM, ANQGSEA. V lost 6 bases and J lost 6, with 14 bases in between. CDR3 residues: CSVATGLAEAFF. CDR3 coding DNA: TGCAGCGTCGCCACAGGGTTGGCTGAAGCTTTCTTT. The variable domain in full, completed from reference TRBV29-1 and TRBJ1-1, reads SAVISQKPSRDICQRGTSLTIQCQVDSQVTMMFWYRQQPGQSLTLIATANQGSEATYESGFVIDKFPISRPNLTFSTLTVSNMSPEDSSIYLCSVATGLAEAFFGQGTRLTVV.

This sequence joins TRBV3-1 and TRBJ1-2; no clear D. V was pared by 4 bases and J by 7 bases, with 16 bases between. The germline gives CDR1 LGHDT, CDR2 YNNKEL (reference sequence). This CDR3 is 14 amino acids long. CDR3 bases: TGTGCCAGCAGCCCCAACTTCGGGGTTCTTGGCTACACCTTC. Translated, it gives CASSPNFGVLGYTF.

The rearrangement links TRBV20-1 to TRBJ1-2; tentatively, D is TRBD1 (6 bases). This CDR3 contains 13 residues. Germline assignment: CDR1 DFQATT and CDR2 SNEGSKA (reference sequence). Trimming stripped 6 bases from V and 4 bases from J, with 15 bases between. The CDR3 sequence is CSALSQGPYGYTF. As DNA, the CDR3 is TGCAGTGCGCTCTCCCAGGGGCCCTATGGCTACACCTTC.

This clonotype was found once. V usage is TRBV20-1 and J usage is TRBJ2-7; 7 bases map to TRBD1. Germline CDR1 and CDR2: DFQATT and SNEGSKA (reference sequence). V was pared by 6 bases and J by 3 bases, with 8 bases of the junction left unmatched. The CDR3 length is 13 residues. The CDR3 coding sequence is TGCAGTGCCAGGGACAGCTCTTTCTACGAGCAGTACTTC. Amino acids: CSARDSSFYEQYF.

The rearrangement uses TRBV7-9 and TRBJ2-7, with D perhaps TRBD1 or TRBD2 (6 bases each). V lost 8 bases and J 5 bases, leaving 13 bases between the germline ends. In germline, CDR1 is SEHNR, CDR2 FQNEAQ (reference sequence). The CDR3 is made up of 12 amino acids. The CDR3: CASGLGGHEQYF. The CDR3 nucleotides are TGTGCCAGCGGTTTGGGGGGCCACGAGCAGTACTTC. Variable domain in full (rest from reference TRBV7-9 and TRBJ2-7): DTGVSQNPRHKITKRGQNVTFRCDPISEHNRLYWYRQTLGQGPEFLTYFQNEAQLEKSRLLSDRFSAERPKGSFSTLEIQRTEQGDSAMYLCASGLGGHEQYFGPGTRLTVT.

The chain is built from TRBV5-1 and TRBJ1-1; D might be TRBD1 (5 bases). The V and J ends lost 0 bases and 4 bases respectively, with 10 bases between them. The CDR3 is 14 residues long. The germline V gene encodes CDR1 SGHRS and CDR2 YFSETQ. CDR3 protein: CASSLAGTVTEAFF. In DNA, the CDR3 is TGCGCCAGCAGCTTGGCAGGGACGGTCACTGAAGCTTTCTTT. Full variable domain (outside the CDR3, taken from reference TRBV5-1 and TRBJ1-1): KAGVTQTPRYLIKTRGQQVTLSCSPISGHRSVSWYQQTPGQGLQFLFEYFSETQRNKGNFPGRFSGRQFSNSRSEMNVSTLELGDSALYLCASSLAGTVTEAFFGQGTRLTVV.

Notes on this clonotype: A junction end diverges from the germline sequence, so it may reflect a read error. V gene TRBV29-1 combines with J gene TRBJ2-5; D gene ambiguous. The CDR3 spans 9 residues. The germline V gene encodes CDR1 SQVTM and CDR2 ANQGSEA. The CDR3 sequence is CSVVPGGDF. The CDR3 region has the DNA TGCAGCGTTGTTCCTGGTGGGGACTTC.

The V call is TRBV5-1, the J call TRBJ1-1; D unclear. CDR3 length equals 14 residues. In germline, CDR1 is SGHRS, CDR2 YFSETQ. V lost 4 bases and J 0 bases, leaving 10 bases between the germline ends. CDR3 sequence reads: CASSPWTVNTEAFF. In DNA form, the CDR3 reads TGCGCCAGCAGCCCCTGGACGGTGAACACTGAAGCTTTCTTT.

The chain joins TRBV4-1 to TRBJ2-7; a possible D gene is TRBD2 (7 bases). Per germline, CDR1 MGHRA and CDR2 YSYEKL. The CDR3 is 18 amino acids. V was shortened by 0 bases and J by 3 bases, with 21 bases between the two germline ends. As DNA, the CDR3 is TGCGCCAGCAGCCAAGAAGGGGGGGGAGGGACAAATTACTACGAGCAGTACTTC. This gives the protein CASSQEGGGGTNYYEQYF.

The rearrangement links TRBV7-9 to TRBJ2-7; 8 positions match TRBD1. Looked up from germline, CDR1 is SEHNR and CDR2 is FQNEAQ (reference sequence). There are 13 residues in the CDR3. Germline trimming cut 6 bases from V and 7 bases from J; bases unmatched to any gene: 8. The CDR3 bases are TGTGCCAGCAGTTCTCAGGACAGGGTAGAGCAGTACTTC. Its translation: CASSSQDRVEQYF.